The 2 T cell receptor beta chains below all came from one sample that was sequenced in a study of T cells expressing NK-cell markers. After re-calling the 5' RACE reads, TCRdb lists one entry per CDR3 protein, DNA absent. The sample includes more than 90,000 distinct CDR3 sequences. Input material: blood T cells: a sorted CD56 or NKG2C T cell subset, CD4+ or CD8+ T cells, or bulk PBMC T cells (not recorded which). The source of these receptors is a woman aged 18-70 years in good health.

The chain combines TRBV5-1 with TRBJ2-1. Germline V gene lookup returns CDR1 SGHRS and CDR2 YFSETQ. The CDR3 has 13 amino acids. The CDR3 is CASRQSSYNEQFF.

The genes are TRBV20-1 and TRBJ2-3. Germline V gene sequence: CDR1 DFQATT, CDR2 SNEGSKA (reference sequence). CDR3 length equals 13 residues. The CDR3 sequence: CSALTGSTDTQYF.